This T cell receptor (beta chain) was recovered during a study of blood T cell repertoires in COVID-19. Study-wide background: COVID-19 samples from acute and convalescent phases originated in the United States, Italy and Spain. In each case, the material was cDNA or gDNA derived from T cells, B-cell-depleted T cells, or PBMCs.

As handled by the study authors: How many nucleated cells were present was estimated from reference gene primer amplification. The table came from immunoSEQ multiplex PCR; TCRdb's copy has only in-frame clones and leaves some out. That table gives V, J and clone size, and the DNA gave D and trimming. The data hold under 350,000 clones, with around 86% observed a single time. The V gene lost 2 bases and the J gene lost 3 bases, with 11 bases spanning the gap. CDR1 and CDR2 from the germline V gene are SGDLS and YYNGEE. The CDR3 totals 15 residues. The V and J genes are TRBV9 and TRBJ2-2; D is possibly TRBD1 (6 bases). Sequencing was carried out using peripheral blood. The TCR originated in a man in his forties or fifties with acute or convalescent COVID-19. The DNA for the CDR3 is TGTGCCAGCAGCGTCAGGGGTGGGGACACCGGGGAGCTGTTTTTT. Translating it yields CASSVRGGDTGELFF.